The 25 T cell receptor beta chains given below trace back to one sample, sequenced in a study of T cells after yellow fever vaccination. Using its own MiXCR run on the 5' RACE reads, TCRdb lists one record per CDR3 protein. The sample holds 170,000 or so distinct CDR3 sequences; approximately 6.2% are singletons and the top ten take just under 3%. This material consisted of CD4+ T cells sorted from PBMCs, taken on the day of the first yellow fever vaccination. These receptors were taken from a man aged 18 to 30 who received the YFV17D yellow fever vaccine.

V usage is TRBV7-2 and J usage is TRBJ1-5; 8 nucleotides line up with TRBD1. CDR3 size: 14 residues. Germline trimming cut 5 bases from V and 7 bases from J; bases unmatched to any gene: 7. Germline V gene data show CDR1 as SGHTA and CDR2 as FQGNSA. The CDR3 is CASSSTGGRQPQHF. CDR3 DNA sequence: TGTGCCAGCAGCAGTACAGGGGGTAGACAGCCCCAGCATTTT.

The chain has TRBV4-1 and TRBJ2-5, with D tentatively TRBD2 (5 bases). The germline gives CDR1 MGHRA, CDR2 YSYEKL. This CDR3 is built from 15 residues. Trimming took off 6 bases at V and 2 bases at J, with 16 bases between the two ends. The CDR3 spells CASRTIGLKQETQYF. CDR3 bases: TGCGCCAGCAGAACTATCGGACTGAAGCAAGAGACCCAGTACTTC.

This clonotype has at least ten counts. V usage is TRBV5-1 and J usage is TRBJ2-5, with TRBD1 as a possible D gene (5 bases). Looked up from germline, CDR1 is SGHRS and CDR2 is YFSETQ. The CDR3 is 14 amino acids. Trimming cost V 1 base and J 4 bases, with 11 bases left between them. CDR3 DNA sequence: TGCGCCAGCAGCTTGACCCTCCAGGGAGAGACCCAGTACTTC. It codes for CASSLTLQGETQYF. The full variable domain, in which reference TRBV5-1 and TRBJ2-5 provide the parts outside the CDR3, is KAGVTQTPRYLIKTRGQQVTLSCSPISGHRSVSWYQQTPGQGLQFLFEYFSETQRNKGNFPGRFSGRQFSNSRSEMNVSTLELGDSALYLCASSLTLQGETQYFGPGTRLLVL.

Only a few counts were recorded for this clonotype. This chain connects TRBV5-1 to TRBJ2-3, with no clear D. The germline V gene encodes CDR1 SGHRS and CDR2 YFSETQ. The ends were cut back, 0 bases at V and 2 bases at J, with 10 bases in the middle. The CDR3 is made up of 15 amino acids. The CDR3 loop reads CASSLADFTTDTQYF. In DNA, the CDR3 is TGCGCCAGCAGCTTGGCCGACTTCACCACAGATACGCAGTATTTT.

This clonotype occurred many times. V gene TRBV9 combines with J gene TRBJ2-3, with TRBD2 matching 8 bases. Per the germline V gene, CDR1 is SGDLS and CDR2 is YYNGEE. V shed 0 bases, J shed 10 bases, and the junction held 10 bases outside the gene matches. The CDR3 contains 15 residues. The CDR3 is CASSVAYGTSRPQYF. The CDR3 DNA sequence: TGTGCCAGCAGCGTAGCTTATGGGACTAGTCGGCCGCAGTATTTT.

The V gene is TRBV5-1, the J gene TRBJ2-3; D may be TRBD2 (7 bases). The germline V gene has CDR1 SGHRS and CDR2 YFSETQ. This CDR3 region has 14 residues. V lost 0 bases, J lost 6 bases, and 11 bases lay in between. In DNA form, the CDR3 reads TGCGCCAGCAGCTTGGAGGCGGGGGCCGATACGCAGTATTTT. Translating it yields CASSLEAGADTQYF.

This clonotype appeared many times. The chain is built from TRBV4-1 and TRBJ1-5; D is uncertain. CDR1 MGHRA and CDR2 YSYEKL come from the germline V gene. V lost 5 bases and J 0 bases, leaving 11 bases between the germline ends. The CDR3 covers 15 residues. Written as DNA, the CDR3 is TGCGCCAGCAGCGCACAGAGAAATAGCAATCAGCCCCAGCATTTT. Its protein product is CASSAQRNSNQPQHF.

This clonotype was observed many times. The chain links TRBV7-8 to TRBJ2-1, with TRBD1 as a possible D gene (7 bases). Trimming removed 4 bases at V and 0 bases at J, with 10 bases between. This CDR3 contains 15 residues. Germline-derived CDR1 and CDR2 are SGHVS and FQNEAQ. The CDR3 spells CASSSGGSSYNEQFF. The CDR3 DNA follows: TGTGCCAGCAGCTCAGGGGGGAGCTCCTACAATGAGCAGTTCTTC.

The CDR3 protein is CSARWVPNTEAFF. CDR3 DNA sequence: TGCAGTGCGCGTTGGGTTCCTAACACTGAAGCTTTCTTT. This chain connects TRBV20-1 to TRBJ1-1, with D unresolved. The CDR3 sequence is 13 residues long. Per the germline V gene, CDR1 is DFQATT and CDR2 is SNEGSKA (reference sequence). V was clipped by 6 bases and J by 2 bases, with 13 bases between them.

The CDR3 nucleotides read TGTGCCACCAAAATTAACAGGGGTCCCTCTTCATCTGGGGCCAACGTCCTGACTTTC. Protein: CATKINRGPSSSGANVLTF. This chain joins TRBV6-1 and TRBJ2-6; 7 bases are a match to TRBD1. The germline gives CDR1 MNHNS, CDR2 SASEGT. Unmatched junction bases numbered 19, after V lost 10 bases and J lost 1 base. The CDR3 is 19 amino acids.

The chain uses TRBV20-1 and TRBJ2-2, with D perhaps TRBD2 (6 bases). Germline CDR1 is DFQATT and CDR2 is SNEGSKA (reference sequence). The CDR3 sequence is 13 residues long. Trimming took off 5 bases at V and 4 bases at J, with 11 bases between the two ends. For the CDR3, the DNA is TGCAGTGCTTCGGGGGACCCCACCGGGGAGCTGTTTTTT. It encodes CSASGDPTGELFF.

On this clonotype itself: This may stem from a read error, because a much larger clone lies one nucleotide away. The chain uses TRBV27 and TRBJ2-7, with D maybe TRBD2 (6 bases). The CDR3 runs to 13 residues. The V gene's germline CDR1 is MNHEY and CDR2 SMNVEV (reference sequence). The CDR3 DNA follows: TGTGCCAGCAGCAAAGTGGAGGGGTACGAGCTGTACTTC. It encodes CASSKVEGYELYF.

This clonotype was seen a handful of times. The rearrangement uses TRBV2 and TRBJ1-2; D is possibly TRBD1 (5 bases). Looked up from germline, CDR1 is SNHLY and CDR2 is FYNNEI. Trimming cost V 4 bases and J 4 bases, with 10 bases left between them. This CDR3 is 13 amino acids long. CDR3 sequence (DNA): TGTGCCAGCAGTGGGGGGGTGATCTATGGCTACACCTTC. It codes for CASSGGVIYGYTF.

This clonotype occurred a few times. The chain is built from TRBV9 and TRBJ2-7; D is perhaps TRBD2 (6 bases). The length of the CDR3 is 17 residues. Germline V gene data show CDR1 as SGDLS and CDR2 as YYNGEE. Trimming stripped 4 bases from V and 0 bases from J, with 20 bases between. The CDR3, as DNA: TGTGCCAGCAGCCCTCAGTCCTACGGGGGTAGCTCCTACGAGCAGTACTTC. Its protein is CASSPQSYGGSSYEQYF.

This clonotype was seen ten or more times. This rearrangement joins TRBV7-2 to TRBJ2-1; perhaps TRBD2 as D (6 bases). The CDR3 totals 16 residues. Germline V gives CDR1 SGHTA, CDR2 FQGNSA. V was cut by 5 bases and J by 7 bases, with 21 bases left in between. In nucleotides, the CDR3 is TGTGCCAGCAGCCCCTGGACATCCCGGAGGGTGAATGAGCAGTTCTTC. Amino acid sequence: CASSPWTSRRVNEQFF.

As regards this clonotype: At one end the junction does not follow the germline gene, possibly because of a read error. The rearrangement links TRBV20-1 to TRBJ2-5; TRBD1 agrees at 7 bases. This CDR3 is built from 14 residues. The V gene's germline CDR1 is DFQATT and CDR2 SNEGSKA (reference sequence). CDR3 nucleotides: TGCAGTGCCCAAAGGAGACAGGGTGAAGAGACCGAGTACTTC. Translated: CSAQRRQGEETEYF.

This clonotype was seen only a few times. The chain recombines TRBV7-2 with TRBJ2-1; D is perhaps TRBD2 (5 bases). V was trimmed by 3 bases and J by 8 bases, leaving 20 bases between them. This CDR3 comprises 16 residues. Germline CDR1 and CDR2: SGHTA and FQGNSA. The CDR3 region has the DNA TGTGCCAGCAGCTTGGGAGCACTAGTTGTTGGTGATGAGCAGTTCTTC. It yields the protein CASSLGALVVGDEQFF.

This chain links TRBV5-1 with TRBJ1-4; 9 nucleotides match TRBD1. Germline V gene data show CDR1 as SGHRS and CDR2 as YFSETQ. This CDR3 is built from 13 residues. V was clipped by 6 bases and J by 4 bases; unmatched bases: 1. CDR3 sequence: CASTTGGNEKLFF. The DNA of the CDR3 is TGCGCCAGCACGACAGGGGGTAATGAAAAACTGTTTTTT. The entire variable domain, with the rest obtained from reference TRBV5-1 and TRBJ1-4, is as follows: KAGVTQTPRYLIKTRGQQVTLSCSPISGHRSVSWYQQTPGQGLQFLFEYFSETQRNKGNFPGRFSGRQFSNSRSEMNVSTLELGDSALYLCASTTGGNEKLFFGSGTQLSVL.

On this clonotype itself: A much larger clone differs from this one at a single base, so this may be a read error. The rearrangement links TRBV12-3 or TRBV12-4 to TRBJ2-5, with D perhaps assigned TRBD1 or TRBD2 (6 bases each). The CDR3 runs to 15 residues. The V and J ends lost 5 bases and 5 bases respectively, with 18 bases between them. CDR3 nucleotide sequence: TGTGCCAGCAGTAAACTACCGGGGGCTGGGGAGACCCAGTACTTC. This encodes CASSKLPGAGETQYF.

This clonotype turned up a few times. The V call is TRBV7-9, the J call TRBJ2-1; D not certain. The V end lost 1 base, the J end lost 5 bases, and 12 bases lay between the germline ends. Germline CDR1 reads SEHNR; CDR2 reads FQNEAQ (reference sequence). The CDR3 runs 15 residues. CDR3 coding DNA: TGTGCCAGCAGCTTAGGTTACAGACTCGACAATGAGCAGTTCTTC. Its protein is CASSLGYRLDNEQFF.

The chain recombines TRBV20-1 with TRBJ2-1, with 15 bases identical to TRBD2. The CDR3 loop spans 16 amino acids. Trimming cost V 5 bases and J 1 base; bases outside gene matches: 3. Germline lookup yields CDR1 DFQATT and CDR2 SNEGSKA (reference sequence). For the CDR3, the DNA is TGCAGTGCTCCTGGGACTAGCGGGGGGTCCTACAATGAGCAGTTCTTC. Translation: CSAPGTSGGSYNEQFF.

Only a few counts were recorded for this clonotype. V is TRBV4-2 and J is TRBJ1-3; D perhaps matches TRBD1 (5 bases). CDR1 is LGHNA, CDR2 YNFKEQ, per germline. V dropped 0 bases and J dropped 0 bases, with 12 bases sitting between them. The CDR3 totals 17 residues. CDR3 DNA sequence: TGTGCCAGCAGCCAAGATCCGGGGGGATACTCTGGAAACACCATATATTTT. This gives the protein CASSQDPGGYSGNTIYF.

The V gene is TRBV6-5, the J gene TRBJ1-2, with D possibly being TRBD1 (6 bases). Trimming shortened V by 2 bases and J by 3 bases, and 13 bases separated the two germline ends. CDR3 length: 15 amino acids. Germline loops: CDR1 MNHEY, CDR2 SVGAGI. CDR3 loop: CASSYRGRGDYGYTF. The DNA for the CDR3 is TGTGCCAGCAGTTACAGGGGCAGGGGAGACTATGGCTACACCTTC.

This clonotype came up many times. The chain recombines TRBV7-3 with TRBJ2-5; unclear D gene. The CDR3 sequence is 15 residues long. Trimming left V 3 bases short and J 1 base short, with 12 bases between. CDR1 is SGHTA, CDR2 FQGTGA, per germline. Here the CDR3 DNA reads TGTGCCAGCAGCTTCGGAGCCGGCCCCCAAGAGACCCAGTACTTC. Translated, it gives CASSFGAGPQETQYF.

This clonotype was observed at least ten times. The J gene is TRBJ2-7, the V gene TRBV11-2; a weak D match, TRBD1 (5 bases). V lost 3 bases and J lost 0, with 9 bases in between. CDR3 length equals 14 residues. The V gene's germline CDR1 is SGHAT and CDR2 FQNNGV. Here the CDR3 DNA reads TGTGCCAGCAGCTTTCAGGACACCTCCTACGAGCAGTACTTC. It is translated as CASSFQDTSYEQYF.